Here is one TCR beta chain with its context. This specimen comes from a study of T cell responses to AZD1222 COVID-19 vaccine. Sequencing used immunoSEQ multiplex PCR; TCRdb keeps in-frame clones, though not all of them. Among 52,000 or so clones, approximately 84% were seen once, and the ten largest hold over 20%. Trimming removed 6 bases at V and 3 bases at J, with 21 bases between. Germline V lookup: CDR1 SNHLY, CDR2 FYNNEI. The CDR3 spans 17 residues. This sequence originates from an adult in good health. The genes are TRBV2 and TRBJ1-5; D is undetermined. This sample comprised peripheral blood, obtained on day 0 of AZD1222 vaccination. The CDR3 region is CASRVGRLLSDNQPQHF. In DNA, the CDR3 is TGTGCCAGCAGGGTGGGCAGGCTCCTGTCCGACAATCAGCCCCAGCATTTT.